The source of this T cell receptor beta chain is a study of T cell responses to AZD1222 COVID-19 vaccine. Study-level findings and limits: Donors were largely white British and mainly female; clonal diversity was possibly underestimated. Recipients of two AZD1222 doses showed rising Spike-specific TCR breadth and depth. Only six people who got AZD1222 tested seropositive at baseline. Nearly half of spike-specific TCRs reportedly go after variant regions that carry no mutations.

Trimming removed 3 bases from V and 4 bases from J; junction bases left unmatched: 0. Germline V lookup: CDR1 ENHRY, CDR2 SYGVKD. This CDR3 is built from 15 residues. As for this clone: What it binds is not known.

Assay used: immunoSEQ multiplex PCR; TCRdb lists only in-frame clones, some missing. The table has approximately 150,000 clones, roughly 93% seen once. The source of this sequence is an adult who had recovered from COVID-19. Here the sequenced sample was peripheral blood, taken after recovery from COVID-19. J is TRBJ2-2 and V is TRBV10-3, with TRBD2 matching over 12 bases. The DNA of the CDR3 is TGTGCCATCAGTGAACTAGCGGGGGGCACCGGGGAGCTGTTTTTT. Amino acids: CAISELAGGTGELFF.